Each of the 15 T cell receptor beta chains below was sequenced from the same sample in a study of CD4 T cells in relation to SARS-CoV-2 and coronaviruses. These receptors have no identified antigens. Profiling relied on immunoSEQ multiplex PCR, and the TCRdb table lists in-frame clones only, not all of them. This table holds 38,000 or so clones, about 79% found once. The specimen sequenced was naive CD4+ T cells from PBMCs, cultured in vitro. Documented subset: naive CD4+ T cells isolated by negative enrichment. Receptors originate from an adult with COVID-19.

The chain carries TRBV30 and TRBJ2-2; D remains ambiguous. V lost 2 bases to trimming and J lost 1 base, with 5 bases between them. The length of the CDR3 is 13 residues. Germline assignment: CDR1 GTSNPN and CDR2 SVGIG (reference sequence). CDR3 bases: TGTGCCTGGAGTCGGCTGAACACCGGGGAGCTGTTTTTT. This encodes CAWSRLNTGELFF. Variable domain in full (rest from reference TRBV30 and TRBJ2-2): SQTIHQWPATLVQPVGSPLSLECTVEGTSNPNLYWYRQAAGRGLQLLFYSVGIGQISSEVPQNLSASRPQDRQFILSSKKLLLSDSGFYLCAWSRLNTGELFFGEGSRLTVL.

The V and J genes are TRBV7-9 and TRBJ1-4, with D hard to call. Trimming took off 4 bases at V and 4 bases at J, with 7 bases between the two ends. Germline V gene lookup returns CDR1 SEHNR and CDR2 FQNEAQ (reference sequence). The CDR3 length is 13 residues. CDR3 DNA sequence: TGTGCCAGCAGCTCCACGTTTAATGAAAAACTGTTTTTT. Amino acid sequence: CASSSTFNEKLFF.

The chain employs TRBV5-4 and TRBJ2-1; D is undetermined. Germline V lookup: CDR1 SGHNT, CDR2 YYREEE (reference sequence). The CDR3 contains 14 residues. V was cut by 4 bases and J by 5 bases, with 13 bases left in between. The CDR3, as DNA: TGTGCCAGCAGCCCGGTGACAAATAACAATGAGCAGTTCTTC. Translated: CASSPVTNNNEQFF.

The chain employs TRBV6-5 and TRBJ2-7; D may correspond to TRBD1 or TRBD2 (5 bases each). Germline V lookup: CDR1 MNHEY, CDR2 SVGAGI. CDR3 length: 15 amino acids. Trimming left V 6 bases short and J 4 bases short, with 19 bases between. The CDR3 region has the DNA TGTGCCAGCAGCGTCGACAGAGGGGAGTCATACGAGCAGTACTTC. Residues: CASSVDRGESYEQYF.

V usage is TRBV9 and J usage is TRBJ1-3, with D hard to call. Germline values: CDR1 SGDLS, CDR2 YYNGEE. CDR3 length equals 15 residues. Trimming removed 3 bases from V and 1 base from J, with 11 bases in between. The CDR3 coding sequence is TGTGCCAGCAGCGCTGATGCCTTTTCTGGAAACACCATATATTTT. It yields the protein CASSADAFSGNTIYF.

A few counts support this clone. V gene TRBV19 combines with J gene TRBJ1-4; 7 bases map to TRBD1. CDR3 length: 14 residues. Germline V lookup: CDR1 LNHDA, CDR2 SQIVND (reference sequence). The junction had 8 bases not matched to a gene; V was cut back by 7 bases and J by 6 bases. For the CDR3, the DNA is TGTGCCAGTACTCCGACAGGGTGGGATGAAAAACTGTTTTTT. Its translation: CASTPTGWDEKLFF.

The chain couples TRBV24-1 to TRBJ2-1; 15 bases fit TRBD2. Trimming cost V 3 bases and J 5 bases; bases outside gene matches: 4. CDR1 is KGHDR and CDR2 is SFDVKD in the germline V gene. This CDR3 spans 17 amino acids. The CDR3 region has the DNA TGTGCCACCAGTGATCGATGGACTAGCGGGGGGGACAATGAGCAGTTCTTC. It yields the protein CATSDRWTSGGDNEQFF.

The chain has TRBV5-1 and TRBJ1-1; maybe TRBD1 (6 bases). Germline CDR1 reads SGHRS; CDR2 reads YFSETQ. The CDR3 consists of 14 residues. V lost 5 bases and J 4 bases, leaving 15 bases between the germline ends. The DNA for the CDR3 is TGCGCCAGCAGTCTTGGTGGGGGGCTCACTGAAGCTTTCTTT. Protein: CASSLGGGLTEAFF.

The chain links TRBV13 to TRBJ1-2; a weak D match, TRBD1 (6 bases). The CDR3 spans 12 residues. Germline V gene sequence: CDR1 PRHDT, CDR2 FYEKMQ (reference sequence). Trimming removed 8 bases from V and 4 bases from J, with 11 bases in between. The CDR3 DNA follows: TGTGCCAGCGGGGGGGCAGGCTATGGCTACACCTTC. Translating gives CASGGAGYGYTF.

The CDR3 protein is CASMFGVRASGSTDEQFF. The CDR3 DNA reads TGTGCCAGCATGTTCGGGGTTCGGGCTAGCGGGAGTACAGATGAGCAGTTCTTC. The rearrangement uses TRBV28 and TRBJ2-1; 10 bases fit TRBD2. The CDR3 sequence is 18 residues long. The V gene end was trimmed by 7 bases and the J gene end by 8 bases; junction bases not matched to a gene: 20. Germline assignment: CDR1 MDHEN and CDR2 SYDVKM.

The genes are TRBV19 and TRBJ2-7, with no clear D. The CDR3 contains 18 residues. V was shortened by 0 bases and J by 2 bases, with 20 bases between the two germline ends. The V gene's germline CDR1 is LNHDA and CDR2 SQIVND (reference sequence). The CDR3 sequence: CASSIDPHKPDRPYEQYF. DNA of the CDR3: TGTGCCAGTAGTATAGATCCGCATAAGCCTGACCGACCCTACGAGCAGTACTTC.

The sample holds one count of this clone. The chain combines TRBV10-3 with TRBJ1-4; 8 bases line up with TRBD1. This CDR3 has 14 amino acids. Germline loops: CDR1 ENHRY, CDR2 SYGVKD. Trimming took 3 bases from V and 8 from J; bases not matched to a gene: 5. The chain's CDR3 is CAISDPTGAEKLFF. Here the CDR3 DNA reads TGTGCCATCAGTGATCCGACAGGGGCGGAAAAACTGTTTTTT.

The V and J genes are TRBV24-1 and TRBJ2-5, with TRBD2 matching over 8 bases. Trimming at V came to 6 bases and at J to 4 bases, leaving 3 bases not matched to a gene. The CDR3 is 13 amino acids. Per the germline V gene, CDR1 is KGHDR and CDR2 is SFDVKD. The CDR3 spells CATSSSGPETQYF. In DNA, the CDR3 is TGTGCCACCAGTTCTAGCGGGCCAGAGACCCAGTACTTC.

To note about this clone: One end of the junction does not line up with germline, which may come from a read error. This chain uses TRBV2 with TRBJ2-3; 7 bases map to TRBD2. Per the germline V gene, CDR1 is SNHLY and CDR2 is FYNNEI. The CDR3 has 12 residues. CDR3 loop: CASREAGYTQYF. The CDR3 DNA reads TGTGCCAGCAGAGAAGCGGGATATACGCAGTATTTT.

The chain uses TRBV27 and TRBJ2-7, with 8 bases aligning to TRBD2. J was trimmed by 7 bases and V by 4 bases; bases with no gene match: 15. Germline V gene sequence: CDR1 MNHEY, CDR2 SMNVEV (reference sequence). This CDR3 is built from 16 residues. The CDR3, as DNA: TGTGCCAGCAGTTCTTTAGGGGGACTAGGGGTCTTGGAGCAGTACTTC. Translated, it gives CASSSLGGLGVLEQYF.